This TCR beta chain was sequenced during a study of cytomegalovirus exposure and HLA in healthy donors listed by TCRdb under 2017. As for the study more broadly: An earlier analysis of more than 550 of the donors reported 276 Gb of sequence data and 117 million unique TCR beta sequences obtained from around 190 million T cells. Typing coverage varied by locus: roughly 620-640 donors for A, B, C, DRB1 and DQB1; around 560 for DQA1; approximately 610 for DPA1; 450 to 480 for DPB1. Of the 300 to 500 genotyped donors, roughly 80% were placed in the genetic ancestry cluster associated with self-reported Caucasian donors. Donor age, sex, ethnicity and CMV serostatus were compiled alongside the repertoire data. To predict cytomegalovirus infection status, the study combined high-throughput TCR immunosequencing, statistical association of individual TCRs with disease status, and machine learning. On average, roughly 240,000 unique TCR beta nucleotide sequences were sequenced per donor among 300 to 500 genotyped donors of the cohort, with about 19% of those sequences being non-productive. Class I and class II HLA loci were covered by the typing at four-digit resolution. An earlier analysis of approximately 640 of the donors applied high-throughput TCR beta sequencing to assess whether each TCR beta V gene segment acted as functional or pseudogenic. A separate validation cohort of 100 to 150 different subjects was used in addition to the approximately 700-subject first cohort. Every repertoire in the discovery cohort had been generated on one and the same sequencing platform. In a later analysis, previously published TCR beta repertoires from 666 donors were re-analyzed and high-resolution HLA genotyping was added so that TCR occurrence patterns could be studied. The T cell repertoires of under 750 subjects were profiled by immunosequencing and related to cytomegalovirus serostatus. The study aimed to test whether signatures of past pathogen exposure could be identified by cataloging public T cell receptors. A handful of DR-DQ haplotypes were handled as single units for association and clustering because linkage in the cohort was strong. An early release that covered more than 550 HLA-typed donors contained approximately 300 gigabases of sequencing data and roughly 84 million unique TCR sequences. The later analysis used no new phenotypic data to find candidate immune exposures, relying instead on TCR beta sequences and their occurrence across donors. A later genetic analysis used genome-wide SNP genotypes for about 60% of the roughly 670 donors, treating that subset as a discovery cohort.

The paper's findings and limits, for the study overall: Sequencing depth was assumed to be roughly uniform across donors in the presence/absence analyses, though that assumption may not hold. In an earlier analysis of some 500 of the donors, most TCR beta V segments appeared in productive rearrangements about 87% or about 30% of the time, broadly matching IMGT annotations. A further reported finding was that TCR beta sequences accurately predicted the HLA-A and HLA-B alleles for most subjects in the first cohort. The 87-base-pair reads could not distinguish some IMGT-functional V segments, including TRBV6-2 and TRBV6-3, so those segments were excluded. In a later analysis, HLA-associated TCR beta chains showed more clonal expansion and lower generation probabilities than non-associated chains that were equally common. Several of the top co-occurrence clusters appeared to be linked to parvovirus B19, influenza, CMV and Epstein-Barr virus, according to a later analysis. Correlated functional status among segregating V segments might reflect linkage disequilibrium, but an unknown experimental factor could not be ruled out. A later genetic analysis associated a missense DCLRE1C variant with V-gene and J-gene trimming of TCR beta chains, and an independent cohort replicated the association. The authors suggested that the approach could potentially be generalized to other disease states and immunological phenotypes. A cluster of highly shared sequence variants was judged likely to represent a technical artifact of the sequencing pipeline. Across donors, most TCR sequences were observed very rarely, whereas some public TCRs were present in many individuals. Strong co-occurrence of HLA alleles, especially DR and DQ, made assigning TCR associations to individual alleles difficult. Because HLA typing was unavailable for some donors at each locus, only the typed subset was used in association tests. The study listed approximately 150 TCR beta chains as associated with cytomegalovirus. In both the original and validation cohorts, the classifier was reported to diagnose cytomegalovirus status with high specificity and sensitivity. Only TCR beta chains were sequenced in this cohort, and the absence of alpha or paired-chain data limited detectable features. Roughly 17 rarely observed V segments, including chromosome 9 orphons, were excluded from the earlier analysis of several hundred of the donors because counts were too low. In a later analysis, the rate of TCR association differed among HLA loci, with DRB1 alleles having the most associated TCRs and HLA-C alleles having the fewest. At a false discovery rate of 0.05, a later analysis linked roughly 17,000 TCR beta sequences to specific HLA alleles. In vitro tests confirmed that a few of the cytomegalovirus-associated TCR beta chains recognize cytomegalovirus antigens. A later genetic analysis reported fewer N-insertions in productive TCRs among donors in an Asian-associated ancestry cluster than the approximately 670-donor mean. Immune exposure information for the cohort was limited to CMV serostatus. Most CMV-associated TCR beta chains appeared to be HLA-restricted in a later analysis, and the HLA associations seemed to be driven largely by CMV exposure.

The cohort comprised some 680 healthy bone marrow donors. Cohort members were all nominally healthy when sampled, although unrecorded immune exposures were likely present. The donor tested CMV seronegative, placing the donor among the approximately 400 seronegative members of the cohort. Each donor provided a peripheral blood sample, and peripheral blood mononuclear cells were used for TCR beta sequencing. The Qiagen DNeasy Blood Extraction Kit was used to extract genomic DNA from the blood cell samples. On this clone: What antigen it recognizes has not been identified. No base quality values were provided; no much bigger clone lies one nucleotide off.

Libraries were constructed by the immunoSEQ multiplex PCR assay. For the multiplex PCR, a mixture combining 60 forward primers for TCR Vbeta segments and 13 reverse primers for TCR Jbeta segments was used. The CDR3 region of rearranged TCR beta genes was amplified from genomic DNA by a multiplex PCR assay. The amplified TCR beta libraries were sequenced on the Illumina HiSeq System as 87-base-pair reads. The authors' analysis ran thus. A later analysis tallied around 80 million unique TCR beta chains across the 666 repertoires, and 10 million to 11 million of those chains were shared by two or more donors. Raw reads were error-corrected and collapsed into unique sequences by a nearest-neighbor algorithm in which closely related sequences were merged to remove PCR and sequencing errors. CDR3 sequences were aligned to IMGT reference sequences to assign V, D and J gene segments. For a sequence to be retained, a match of at least six nucleotides to both a V gene segment and a J gene segment was required. A rearrangement was called productive if the CDR3 had no stop codons and remained in frame with V and J, and every other rearrangement was called non-productive. Following IMGT convention, CDR3 was defined as the stretch from the second conserved V-encoded cysteine to the conserved J-encoded phenylalanine. In an earlier analysis of more than 550 of the donors, sequences lacking an unambiguous match to a single V gene segment were excluded. An earlier analysis of 587 of the donors called V segments functional above 56.7% productive rearrangements and segregating when the between-donor standard deviation exceeded 5%. A statistical classification framework was built for diagnosing cytomegalovirus status from the catalog of TCR beta chain sequences. In a later analysis, V and J genes were assigned by comparing TCR nucleotide sequences against IMGT/GENE-DB human TR gene sequences. The TCRdist pipeline was used in a later analysis to assign CDR3 sequences and most-parsimonious VDJ recombination scenarios. In a later analysis, each TCR beta chain was defined by its CDR3 amino acid sequence together with its V-gene family, and reads lacking a unique V-gene family were excluded. In a later analysis, several hundred highly shared, low-generation-probability nucleotide sequences were removed to address suspected cross-contamination and a sequencing artifact. In a later analysis, a clonal expansion index for each public chain was calculated from normalized within-repertoire ranks of inferred template counts. A later analysis computed generation probabilities with a VDJ recombination model fitted to out-of-frame rearrangements, and checked the results against IGoR. In a later analysis, hypergeometric tests were used to score TCR-TCR, TCR-HLA and TCR-CMV co-occurrence, with a repertoire-size bias correction applied to TCR pairs. In a later analysis, false discovery rates were estimated by permuting HLA or CMV assignments 20 times. A later analysis grouped co-occurring TCRs with DBSCAN, adding TCRdist sequence similarity when clustering within HLA-allele-positive subsets. Co-occurrence clustering excluded repertoires with fewer than 30,000 or more than 120,000 public chains, plus five with anomalous nucleotide sharing. This immuneACCESS table, as held by TCRdb, lists in-frame sequences with V and J called but not all clones. Of the missing ones, under half trace to an unresolved V gene in checked studies; the others have no known cause. The V and J calls and clone size are taken from that table; D and trimming were inferred from the DNA. For this sample there are 100,000 to 150,000 clones; about two thirds appear just once. The ten largest clonotypes hold 3% to 4.5% of the sample.

Per the germline V gene (reference sequence), SEHNR is the CDR1 and FQNEAQ is the CDR2. Deletion took 6 bases off V and 5 bases off J, with a span of 10 bases between the germline ends. The CDR3 goes from the cysteine to the phenylalanine over 12 residues. Of the read, only the CDR3 DNA is kept; its 36 bases are in frame from base 1. Sample: PBMCs. The sequence is built from TRBV7-9 and TRBJ1-1; 5 matching bases give a weak D call of TRBD1. The TCR was taken from a man younger than 40 in good health and CMV-seronegative. The DNA sequence reads TGTGCCAGCAGTGACAGTGAGACTGAAGCTTTCTTT. Translated, this is CASSDSETEAFF.